This T cell receptor beta chain was retrieved from a study of CD8 T cells in ankylosing spondylitis. Ten or more counts support this clonotype. As the method for making TCR beta libraries, quantitative 5'-RACE with molecular barcodes was used. TCRdb re-derived calls from the 5' RACE reads in MiXCR, one entry per CDR3 protein. The data contain about 140,000 distinct CDR3 sequences, more than 5.5% of them singletons. The CDR3 is 14 amino acids. Trimming took 6 bases from V and 3 from J, leaving 13 bases between them. Looked up from germline, CDR1 is MNHEY and CDR2 is SMNVEV (reference sequence). The rearrangement joins TRBV27 to TRBJ2-3; perhaps D is TRBD1 or TRBD2 (6 bases each). The source of this sequence is a female donor with ankylosing spondylitis or in good health (not recorded which). Sample: blood, either unsorted or a sorted T cell fraction (not recorded which). The CDR3 bases are TGTGCCAGCAGCACAAGGGGGAGGACAGATACGCAGTATTTT. Encoded protein: CASSTRGRTDTQYF.